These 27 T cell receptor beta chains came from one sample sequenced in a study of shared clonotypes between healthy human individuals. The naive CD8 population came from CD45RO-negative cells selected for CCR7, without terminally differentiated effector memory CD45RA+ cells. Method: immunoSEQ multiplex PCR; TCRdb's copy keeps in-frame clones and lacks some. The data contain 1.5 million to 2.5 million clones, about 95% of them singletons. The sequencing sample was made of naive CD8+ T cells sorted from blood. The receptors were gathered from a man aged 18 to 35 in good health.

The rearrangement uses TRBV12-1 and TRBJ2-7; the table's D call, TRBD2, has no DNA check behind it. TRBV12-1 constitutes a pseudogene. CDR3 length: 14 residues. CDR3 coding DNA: TGTGCCAGCAGCTTGATCCTAGCGGGGGGGGAGCAGTACTTC. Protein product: CASSLILAGGEQYF.

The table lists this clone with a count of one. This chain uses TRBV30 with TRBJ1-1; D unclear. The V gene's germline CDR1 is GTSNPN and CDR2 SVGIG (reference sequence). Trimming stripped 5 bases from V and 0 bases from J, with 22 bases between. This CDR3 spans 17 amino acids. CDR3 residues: CAWQEGASSKMNTEAFF. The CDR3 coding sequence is TGTGCCTGGCAGGAGGGCGCGAGCTCGAAAATGAACACTGAAGCTTTCTTT.

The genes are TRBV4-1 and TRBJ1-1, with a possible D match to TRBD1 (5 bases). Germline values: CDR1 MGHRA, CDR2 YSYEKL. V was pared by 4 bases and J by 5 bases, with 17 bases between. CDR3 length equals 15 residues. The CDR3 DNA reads TGCGCCAGCAGCCCGTTAGGGGAGGGCCGGACTGAAGCTTTCTTT. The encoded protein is CASSPLGEGRTEAFF.

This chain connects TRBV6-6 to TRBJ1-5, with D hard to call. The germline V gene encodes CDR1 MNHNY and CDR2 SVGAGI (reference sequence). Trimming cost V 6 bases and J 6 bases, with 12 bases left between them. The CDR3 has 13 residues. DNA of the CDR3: TGTGCCAGCAGCATAGGGATGGGTCAGCCCCAGCATTTT. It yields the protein CASSIGMGQPQHF.

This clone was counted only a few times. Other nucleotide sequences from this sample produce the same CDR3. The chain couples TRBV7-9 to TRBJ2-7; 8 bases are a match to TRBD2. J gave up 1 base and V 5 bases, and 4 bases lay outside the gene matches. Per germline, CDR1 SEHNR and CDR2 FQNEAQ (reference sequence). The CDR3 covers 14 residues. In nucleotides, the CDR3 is TGTGCCAGCAGCCTACTAGCGGAGTCCTACGAGCAGTACTTC. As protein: CASSLLAESYEQYF. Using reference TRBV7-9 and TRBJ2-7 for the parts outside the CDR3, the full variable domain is DTGVSQNPRHKITKRGQNVTFRCDPISEHNRLYWYRQTLGQGPEFLTYFQNEAQLEKSRLLSDRFSAERPKGSFSTLEIQRTEQGDSAMYLCASSLLAESYEQYFGPGTRLTVT.

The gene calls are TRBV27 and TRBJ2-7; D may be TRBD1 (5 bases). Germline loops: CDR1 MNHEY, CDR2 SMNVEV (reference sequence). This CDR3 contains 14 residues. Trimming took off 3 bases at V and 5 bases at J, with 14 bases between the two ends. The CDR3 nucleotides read TGTGCCAGCAGTTTGATCACAGGCGGAAACGAGCAGTACTTC. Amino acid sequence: CASSLITGGNEQYF.

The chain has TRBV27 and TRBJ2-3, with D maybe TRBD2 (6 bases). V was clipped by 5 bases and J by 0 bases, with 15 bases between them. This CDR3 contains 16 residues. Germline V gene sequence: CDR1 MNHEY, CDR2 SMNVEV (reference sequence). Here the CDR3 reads CASSKGLPPSTDTQYF. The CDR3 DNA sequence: TGTGCCAGCAGTAAAGGACTACCACCTAGCACAGATACGCAGTATTTT.

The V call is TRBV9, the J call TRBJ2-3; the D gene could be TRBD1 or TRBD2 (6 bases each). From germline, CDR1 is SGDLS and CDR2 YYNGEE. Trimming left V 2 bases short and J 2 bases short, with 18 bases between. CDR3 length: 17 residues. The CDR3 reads CASSVTDWGAYTDTQYF. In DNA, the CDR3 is TGTGCCAGCAGCGTGACCGATTGGGGGGCTTACACAGATACGCAGTATTTT.

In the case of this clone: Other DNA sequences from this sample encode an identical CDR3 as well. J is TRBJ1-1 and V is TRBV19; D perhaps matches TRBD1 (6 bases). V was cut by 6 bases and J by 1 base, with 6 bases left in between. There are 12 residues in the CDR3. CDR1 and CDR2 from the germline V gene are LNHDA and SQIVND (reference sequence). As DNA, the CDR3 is TGTGCCAGTAGGACAGGGAACACTGAAGCTTTCTTT. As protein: CASRTGNTEAFF.

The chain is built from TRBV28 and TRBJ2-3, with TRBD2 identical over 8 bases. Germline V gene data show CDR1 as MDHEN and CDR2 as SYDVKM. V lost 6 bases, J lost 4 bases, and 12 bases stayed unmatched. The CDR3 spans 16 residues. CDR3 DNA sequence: TGTGCCAGCAGACCTGCGGGACTAGGGATCCCAGATACGCAGTATTTT. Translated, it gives CASRPAGLGIPDTQYF.

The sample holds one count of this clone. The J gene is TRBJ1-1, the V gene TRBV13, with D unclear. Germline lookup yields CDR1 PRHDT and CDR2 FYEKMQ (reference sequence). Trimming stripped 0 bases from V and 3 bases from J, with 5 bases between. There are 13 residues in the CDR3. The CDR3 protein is CASSLGVDTEAFF. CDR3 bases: TGTGCCAGCAGCTTAGGTGTCGACACTGAAGCTTTCTTT.

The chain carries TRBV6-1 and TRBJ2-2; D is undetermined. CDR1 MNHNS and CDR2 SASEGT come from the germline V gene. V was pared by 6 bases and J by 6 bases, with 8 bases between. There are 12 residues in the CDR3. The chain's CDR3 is CASRDGPGELFF. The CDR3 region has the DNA TGTGCCAGCAGGGACGGGCCCGGGGAGCTGTTTTTT.

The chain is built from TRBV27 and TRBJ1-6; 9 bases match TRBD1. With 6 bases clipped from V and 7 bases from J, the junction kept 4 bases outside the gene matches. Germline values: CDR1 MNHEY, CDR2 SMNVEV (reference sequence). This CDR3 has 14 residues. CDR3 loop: CASSSGTGNSPLHF. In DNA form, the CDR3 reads TGTGCCAGCAGCTCCGGGACAGGGAATTCACCCCTCCACTTT.

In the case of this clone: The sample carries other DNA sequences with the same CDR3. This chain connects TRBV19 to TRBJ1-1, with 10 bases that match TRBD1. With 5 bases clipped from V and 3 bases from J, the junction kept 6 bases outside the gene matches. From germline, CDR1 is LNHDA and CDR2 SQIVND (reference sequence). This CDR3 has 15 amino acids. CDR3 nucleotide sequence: TGTGCCAGTAGTCCCCGGACAGGGGGGGACACTGAAGCTTTCTTT. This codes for CASSPRTGGDTEAFF. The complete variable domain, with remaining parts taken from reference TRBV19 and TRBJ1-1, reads DGGITQSPKYLFRKEGQNVTLSCEQNLNHDAMYWYRQDPGQGLRLIYYSQIVNDFQKGDIAEGYSVSREKKESFPLTVTSAQKNPTAFYLCASSPRTGGDTEAFFGQGTRLTVV.

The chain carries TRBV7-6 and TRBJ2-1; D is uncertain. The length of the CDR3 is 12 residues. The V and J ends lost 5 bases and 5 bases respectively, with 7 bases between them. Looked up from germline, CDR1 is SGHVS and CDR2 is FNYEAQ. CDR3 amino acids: CASSQRDNEQFF. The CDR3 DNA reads TGTGCCAGCAGCCAAAGGGACAATGAGCAGTTCTTC.

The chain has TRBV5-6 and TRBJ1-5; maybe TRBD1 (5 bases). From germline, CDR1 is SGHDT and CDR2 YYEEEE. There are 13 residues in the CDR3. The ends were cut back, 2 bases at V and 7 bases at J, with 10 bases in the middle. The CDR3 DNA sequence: TGTGCCAGCAGCTTATCTGGGGCCCAGCCCCAGCATTTT. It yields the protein CASSLSGAQPQHF.

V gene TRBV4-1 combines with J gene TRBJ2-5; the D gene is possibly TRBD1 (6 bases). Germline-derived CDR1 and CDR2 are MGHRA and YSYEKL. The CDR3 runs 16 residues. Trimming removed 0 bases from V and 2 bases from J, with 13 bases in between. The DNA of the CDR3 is TGCGCCAGCAGCCAAGAACAGGGTATGGGGCAAGAGACCCAGTACTTC. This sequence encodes CASSQEQGMGQETQYF.

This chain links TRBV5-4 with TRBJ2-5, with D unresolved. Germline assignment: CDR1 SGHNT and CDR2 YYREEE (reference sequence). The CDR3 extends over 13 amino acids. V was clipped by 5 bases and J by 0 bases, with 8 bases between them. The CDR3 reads CASRPADQETQYF. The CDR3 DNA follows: TGTGCCAGCAGACCCGCTGACCAAGAGACCCAGTACTTC. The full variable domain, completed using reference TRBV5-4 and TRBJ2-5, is ETGVTQSPTHLIKTRGQQVTLRCSSQSGHNTVSWYQQALGQGPQFIFQYYREEENGRGNFPPRFSGLQFPNYSSELNVNALELDDSALYLCASRPADQETQYFGPGTRLLVL.

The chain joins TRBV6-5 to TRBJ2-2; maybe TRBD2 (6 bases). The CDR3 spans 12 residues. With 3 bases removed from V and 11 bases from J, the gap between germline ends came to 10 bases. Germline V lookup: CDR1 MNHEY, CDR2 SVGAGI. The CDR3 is CASSYGGRELFF. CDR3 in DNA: TGTGCCAGCAGTTATGGGGGGAGAGAGCTGTTTTTT.

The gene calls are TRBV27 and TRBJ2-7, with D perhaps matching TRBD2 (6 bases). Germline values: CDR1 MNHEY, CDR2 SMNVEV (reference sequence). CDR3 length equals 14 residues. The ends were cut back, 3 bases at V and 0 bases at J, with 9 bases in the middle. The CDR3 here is CASSFGRDSYEQYF. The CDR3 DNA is TGTGCCAGCAGTTTCGGGCGGGACTCCTACGAGCAGTACTTC.

The CDR3 sequence is CASSLRGQGAGEQYF. CDR3 DNA sequence: TGTGCCAGCAGTTTAAGGGGACAGGGGGCGGGGGAGCAGTACTTC. V usage is TRBV27 and J usage is TRBJ2-7, with 12 bases fitting TRBD1. CDR1 and CDR2 (germline): MNHEY, SMNVEV (reference sequence). The V gene end was trimmed by 2 bases and the J gene end by 7 bases; junction bases not matched to a gene: 6. This CDR3 comprises 15 residues.

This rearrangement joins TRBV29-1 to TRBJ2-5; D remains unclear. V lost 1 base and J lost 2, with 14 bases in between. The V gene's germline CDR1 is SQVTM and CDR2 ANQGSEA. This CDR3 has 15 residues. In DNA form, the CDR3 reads TGCAGCGTTGAAGGCCCCCCCGGGCATCAAGAGACCCAGTACTTC. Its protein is CSVEGPPGHQETQYF.

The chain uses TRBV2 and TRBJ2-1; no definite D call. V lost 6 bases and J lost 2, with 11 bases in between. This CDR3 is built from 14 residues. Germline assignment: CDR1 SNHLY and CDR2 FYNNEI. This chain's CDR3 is CASSPSQTYNEQFF. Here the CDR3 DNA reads TGTGCCAGCAGCCCGTCCCAAACCTACAATGAGCAGTTCTTC.

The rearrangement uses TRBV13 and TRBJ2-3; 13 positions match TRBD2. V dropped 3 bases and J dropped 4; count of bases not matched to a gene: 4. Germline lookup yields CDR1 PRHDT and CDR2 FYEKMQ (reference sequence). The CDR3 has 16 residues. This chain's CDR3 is CASSFRGLAGPDTQYF. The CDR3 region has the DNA TGTGCCAGCAGCTTTAGGGGACTAGCGGGGCCAGATACGCAGTATTTT.

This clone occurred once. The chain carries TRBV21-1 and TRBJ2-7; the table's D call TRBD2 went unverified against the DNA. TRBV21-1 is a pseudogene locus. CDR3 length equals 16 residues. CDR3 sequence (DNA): TGTGCCAGCAGCAGAGAGATGTACCCTTACGCCTACGAGCAGTACTTC. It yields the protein CASSREMYPYAYEQYF.

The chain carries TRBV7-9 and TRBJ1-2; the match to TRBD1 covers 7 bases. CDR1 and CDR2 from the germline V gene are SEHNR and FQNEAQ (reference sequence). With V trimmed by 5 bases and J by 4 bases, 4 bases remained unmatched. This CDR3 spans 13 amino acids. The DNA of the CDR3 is TGTGCCAGCAGCGTGGACAGGAGCTATGGCTACACCTTC. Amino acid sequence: CASSVDRSYGYTF.

Here the CDR3 DNA reads TGCGCCAGCAGCTTGGACCAGAGCTCCTACAATGAGCAGTTCTTC. It is translated as CASSLDQSSYNEQFF. The chain joins TRBV5-1 to TRBJ2-1; the D is unclear. Germline CDR1 reads SGHRS; CDR2 reads YFSETQ. Trimming cost V 0 bases and J 0 bases, with 7 bases left between them. There are 15 residues in the CDR3.